Following are 15 T cell receptor beta chains from one sample sequenced in a study of STAT5B mutations in CD4+ large granular lymphocyte leukemia. Profiling relied on immunoSEQ multiplex PCR, and the TCRdb table lists in-frame clones only, not all of them. The data contain about 46,000 clones, roughly 84% of them singletons. Sequenced sample: CD4+ T cells from blood buffy coats. These receptor sequences come from a human donor in good health.

The chain employs TRBV7-9 and TRBJ2-7, with 10 bases identical to TRBD2. The CDR3 runs 15 residues. The germline V gene encodes CDR1 SEHNR and CDR2 FQNEAQ (reference sequence). V gave up 5 bases and J gave up 4 bases; unmatched junction bases: 8. The chain's CDR3 is CASSRGLAVNYEQYF. The CDR3, as DNA: TGTGCCAGCAGCAGAGGACTAGCGGTTAATTACGAGCAGTACTTC.

The genes are TRBV25-1 and TRBJ2-1; a weak D match, TRBD2 (5 bases). Deletions cut 6 bases from V and 3 bases from J, with 6 bases between. Germline V gives CDR1 MGHDK, CDR2 SYGVNS. The CDR3 is made up of 12 amino acids. CDR3 sequence: CASRDYYNEQFF. In DNA form, the CDR3 reads TGTGCCAGCAGAGACTACTACAATGAGCAGTTCTTC.

V gene TRBV11-2 combines with J gene TRBJ2-1; possible D gene TRBD2, 7 bases. The V end was cut by 2 bases, the J end by 6 bases, with 14 bases between. The CDR3 extends over 15 amino acids. The V gene's germline CDR1 is SGHAT and CDR2 FQNNGV. In DNA, the CDR3 is TGTGCCAGCAGCTTAAACATCGGGGGGCTCAATGAGCAGTTCTTC. Translating gives CASSLNIGGLNEQFF.

V usage is TRBV7-2 and J usage is TRBJ2-1; no definite D call. This CDR3 has 12 amino acids. V was trimmed by 2 bases and J by 8 bases, leaving 7 bases between them. CDR1 SGHTA and CDR2 FQGNSA come from the germline V gene. Here the CDR3 reads CASSLLGYEQFF. The CDR3 bases are TGTGCCAGCAGCTTATTGGGCTATGAGCAGTTCTTC.

This rearrangement joins TRBV6-6 to TRBJ2-7; 9 nucleotides align to TRBD1. Trimming at V came to 2 bases and at J to 4 bases, leaving 6 bases not matched to a gene. CDR1 and CDR2 from the germline V gene are MNHNY and SVGAGI (reference sequence). The CDR3 is 15 amino acids. The CDR3 loop is CASSYEPGTGYEQYF. The DNA of the CDR3 is TGTGCCAGCAGTTACGAACCCGGGACAGGGTACGAGCAGTACTTC.

The chain recombines TRBV9 with TRBJ2-7; D uncertain. The germline V gene encodes CDR1 SGDLS and CDR2 YYNGEE. V lost 1 base, J lost 5 bases, and 13 bases lay in between. The CDR3 is made up of 14 amino acids. The CDR3 protein is CASSVSPVQNEQYF. DNA for the CDR3: TGTGCCAGCAGCGTATCCCCCGTCCAAAACGAGCAGTACTTC.

V gene TRBV27 combines with J gene TRBJ2-1; 7 nucleotides line up with TRBD2. With V trimmed by 2 bases and J by 6 bases, 7 bases remained unmatched. CDR1 and CDR2 (germline): MNHEY, SMNVEV (reference sequence). The CDR3 is 15 residues long. The CDR3 DNA reads TGTGCCAGCAGTTTACAGCGGGATTACTTCAATGAGCAGTTCTTC. This gives the protein CASSLQRDYFNEQFF.

The chain joins TRBV7-6 to TRBJ2-5; the match to TRBD1 covers 10 bases. From germline, CDR1 is SGHVS and CDR2 FNYEAQ. V shed 5 bases, J shed 2 bases, and the junction held 2 bases outside the gene matches. This CDR3 spans 14 amino acids. CDR3 bases: TGTGCCAGCAGCCAGGACAGGGGGCAAGAGACCCAGTACTTC. Translating gives CASSQDRGQETQYF.

V usage is TRBV5-4 and J usage is TRBJ2-3, with a weak D call TRBD2 (5 bases). The CDR3 contains 15 residues. Germline V gene sequence: CDR1 SGHNT, CDR2 YYREEE (reference sequence). V was trimmed by 0 bases and J by 1 base, leaving 9 bases between them. CDR3 residues: CASSLGGAGTDTQYF. CDR3 nucleotide sequence: TGTGCCAGCAGCTTGGGCGGAGCGGGCACAGATACGCAGTATTTT.

The chain combines TRBV2 with TRBJ1-4; 7 bases line up with TRBD1. The CDR3 length is 13 residues. V lost 5 bases, J lost 7 bases, and 4 bases stayed unmatched. Germline lookup yields CDR1 SNHLY and CDR2 FYNNEI. CDR3 residues: CASSRGPIEKLFF. CDR3 bases: TGTGCCAGCAGTAGGGGGCCAATTGAAAAACTGTTTTTT.

This sequence joins TRBV18 and TRBJ2-4; 9 bases map to TRBD2. Germline V gene data show CDR1 as KGHSH and CDR2 as LQKENI. The V gene end was trimmed by 1 base and the J gene end by 3 bases; junction bases not matched to a gene: 4. The CDR3 loop spans 16 amino acids. The CDR3 region is CASSPLAGADKNIQYF. The CDR3 DNA reads TGTGCCAGCTCACCACTAGCGGGGGCCGACAAAAACATTCAGTACTTC. Full variable domain (rest looked up from reference TRBV18 and TRBJ2-4): NAGVMQNPRHLVRRRGQEARLRCSPMKGHSHVYWYRQLPEEGLKFMVYLQKENIIDESGMPKERFSAEFPKEGPSILRIQQVVRGDSAAYFCASSPLAGADKNIQYFGAGTRLSVL.

The rearrangement uses TRBV19 and TRBJ1-5, with D tentatively TRBD1 (5 bases). Trimming pared 5 bases from V and 1 base from J, leaving 9 bases between. Germline V lookup: CDR1 LNHDA, CDR2 SQIVND (reference sequence). There are 14 residues in the CDR3. DNA of the CDR3: TGTGCCAGTAGTCTTCCAGGGAGCAATCAGCCCCAGCATTTT. Translation: CASSLPGSNQPQHF. Full variable domain (outside the CDR3, taken from reference TRBV19 and TRBJ1-5): DGGITQSPKYLFRKEGQNVTLSCEQNLNHDAMYWYRQDPGQGLRLIYYSQIVNDFQKGDIAEGYSVSREKKESFPLTVTSAQKNPTAFYLCASSLPGSNQPQHFGDGTRLSIL.

V is TRBV9 and J is TRBJ1-2; D is possibly TRBD1 (6 bases). V was cut by 2 bases and J by 2 bases, with 7 bases left in between. The germline V gene encodes CDR1 SGDLS and CDR2 YYNGEE. The CDR3 covers 13 residues. Here the CDR3 reads CASSVDSNYGYTF. As DNA, the CDR3 is TGTGCCAGCAGCGTGGACAGCAACTATGGCTACACCTTC.

This chain joins TRBV19 and TRBJ1-1, with 7 bases matching TRBD1. The CDR3 has 15 residues. Germline CDR1 reads LNHDA; CDR2 reads SQIVND (reference sequence). Germline trimming cut 5 bases from V and 5 bases from J; bases unmatched to any gene: 11. The CDR3 sequence is CASSADRALGTEAFF. CDR3 bases: TGTGCCAGTAGTGCAGACAGGGCGCTGGGGACTGAAGCTTTCTTT.

The rearrangement joins TRBV6-1 to TRBJ1-4; the D gene is possibly TRBD1 (6 bases). The germline gives CDR1 MNHNS, CDR2 SASEGT. CDR3 length: 13 residues. V was cut by 4 bases and J by 4 bases, with 7 bases left in between. The CDR3 nucleotides read TGTGCCAGCAGTGTACAGGGTAATGAAAAACTGTTTTTT. Its protein product is CASSVQGNEKLFF.